This T cell receptor beta chain was identified in a study of neurological immune-mediated disorders. Study conclusions and caveats: No sharing of CDR3 amino acid sequences was observed among expanded clones across subjects, suggesting private repertoires in all groups.

This clonotype was observed many times. Its cognate antigen is unknown. Germline V gene sequence: CDR1 DFQATT, CDR2 SNEGSKA (reference sequence). Trimming removed 0 bases at V and 4 bases at J, with 10 bases between. This CDR3 spans 13 amino acids. 5'RACE with 10-nucleotide random UMIs produced the cDNA. In TCRdb, the 5' RACE reads were re-called with MiXCR into one record per CDR3 protein. The repertoire holds approximately 130,000 distinct CDR3 sequences, with roughly 3.2% as singletons. The chain links TRBV20-1 to TRBJ2-7, with D unclear. Specimen: PBMCs. This receptor was identified in a woman aged 30 to 39 with multiple sclerosis. CDR3 coding DNA: TGCAGTGCTAGAGAGGGGTTCGGTTACGAGCAGTACTTC. This encodes CSAREGFGYEQYF.